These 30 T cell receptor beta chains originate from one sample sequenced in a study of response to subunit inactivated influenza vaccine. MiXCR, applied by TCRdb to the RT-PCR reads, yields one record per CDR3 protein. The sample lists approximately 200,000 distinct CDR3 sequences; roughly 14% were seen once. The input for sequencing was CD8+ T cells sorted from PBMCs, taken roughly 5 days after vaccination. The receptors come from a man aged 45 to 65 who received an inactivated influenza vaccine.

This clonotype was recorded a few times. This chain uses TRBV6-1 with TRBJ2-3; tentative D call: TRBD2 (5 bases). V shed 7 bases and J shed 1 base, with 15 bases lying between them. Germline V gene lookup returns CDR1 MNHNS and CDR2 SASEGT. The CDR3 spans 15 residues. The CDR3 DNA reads TGTGCCAGCAAACCGTGGAGCGGAGGCACAGATACGCAGTATTTT. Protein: CASKPWSGGTDTQYF.

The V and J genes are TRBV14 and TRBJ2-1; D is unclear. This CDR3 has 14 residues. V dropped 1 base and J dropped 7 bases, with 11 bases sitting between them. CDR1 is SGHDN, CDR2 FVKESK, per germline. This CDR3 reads CASSQVAGLNEQFF. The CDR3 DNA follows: TGTGCCAGCAGCCAAGTAGCAGGATTGAATGAGCAGTTCTTC.

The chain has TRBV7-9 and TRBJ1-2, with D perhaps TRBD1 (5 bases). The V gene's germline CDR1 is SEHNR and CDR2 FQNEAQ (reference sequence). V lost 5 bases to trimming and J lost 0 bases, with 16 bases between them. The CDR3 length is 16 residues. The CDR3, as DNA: TGTGCCAGCAGCCGCTACGGGACGGAAGCTAACTATGGCTACACCTTC. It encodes CASSRYGTEANYGYTF.

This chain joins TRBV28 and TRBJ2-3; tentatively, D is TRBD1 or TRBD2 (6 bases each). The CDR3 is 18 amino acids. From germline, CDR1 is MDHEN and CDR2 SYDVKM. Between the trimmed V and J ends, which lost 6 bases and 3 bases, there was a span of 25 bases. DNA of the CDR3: TGTGCCAGCAGCCCAAGGTTTGAGGGGGGAGTGGAGACAGATACGCAGTATTTT. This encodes CASSPRFEGGVETDTQYF.

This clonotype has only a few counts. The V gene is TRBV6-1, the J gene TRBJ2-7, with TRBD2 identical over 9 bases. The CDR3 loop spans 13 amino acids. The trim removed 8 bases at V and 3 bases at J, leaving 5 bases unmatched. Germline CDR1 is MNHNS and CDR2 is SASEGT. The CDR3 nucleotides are TGTGCCAGCGCTGGTAGCGGGGGCTACGAGCAGTACTTC. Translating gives CASAGSGGYEQYF.

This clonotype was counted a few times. The CDR3 sequence is CSAMVGYGNQPQHF. The DNA for the CDR3 is TGCAGTGCAATGGTGGGCTATGGCAATCAGCCCCAGCATTTT. The rearrangement links TRBV20-1 to TRBJ1-5; D unresolved. This CDR3 is 14 amino acids long. The V and J ends lost 6 bases and 2 bases respectively, with 14 bases between them. The germline V gene encodes CDR1 DFQATT and CDR2 SNEGSKA (reference sequence).

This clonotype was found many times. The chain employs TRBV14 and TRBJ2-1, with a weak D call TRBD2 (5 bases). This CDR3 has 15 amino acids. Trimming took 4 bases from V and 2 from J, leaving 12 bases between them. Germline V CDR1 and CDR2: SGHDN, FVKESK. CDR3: CASSRMSGPYNEQFF. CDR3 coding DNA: TGTGCCAGCAGCCGCATGAGCGGACCCTACAATGAGCAGTTCTTC. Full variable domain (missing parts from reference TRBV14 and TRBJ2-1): EAGVTQFPSHSVIEKGQTVTLRCDPISGHDNLYWYRRVMGKEIKFLLHFVKESKQDESGMPNNRFLAERTGGTYSTLKVQPAELEDSGVYFCASSRMSGPYNEQFFGPGTRLTVL.

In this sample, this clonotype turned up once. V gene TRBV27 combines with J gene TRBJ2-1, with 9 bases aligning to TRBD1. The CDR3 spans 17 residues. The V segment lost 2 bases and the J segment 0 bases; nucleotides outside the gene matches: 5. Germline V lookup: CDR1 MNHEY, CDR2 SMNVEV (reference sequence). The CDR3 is CASSLGTGRPSYNEQFF. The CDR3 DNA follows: TGTGCCAGCAGTTTAGGGACAGGGAGGCCCTCCTACAATGAGCAGTTCTTC.

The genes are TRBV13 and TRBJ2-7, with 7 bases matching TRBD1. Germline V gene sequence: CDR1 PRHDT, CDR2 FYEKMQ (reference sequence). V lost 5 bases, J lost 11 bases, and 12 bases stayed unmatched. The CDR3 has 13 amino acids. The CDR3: CASSDRVVGLEYF. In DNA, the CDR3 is TGTGCCAGCAGCGACAGGGTCGTGGGGTTGGAGTACTTC.

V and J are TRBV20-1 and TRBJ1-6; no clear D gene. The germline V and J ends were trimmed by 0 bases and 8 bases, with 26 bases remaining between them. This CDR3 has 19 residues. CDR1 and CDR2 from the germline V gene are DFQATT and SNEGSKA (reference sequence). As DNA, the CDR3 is TGCAGTGCTAGAGACCCTAGAGATTCGAGAACAGCGGACTATTCACCCCTCCACTTT. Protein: CSARDPRDSRTADYSPLHF.

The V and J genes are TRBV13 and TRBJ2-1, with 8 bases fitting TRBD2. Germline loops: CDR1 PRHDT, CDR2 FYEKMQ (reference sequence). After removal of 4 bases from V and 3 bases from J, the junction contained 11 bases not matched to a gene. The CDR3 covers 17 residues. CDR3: CASSSSGGPRDYNEQFF. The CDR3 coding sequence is TGTGCCAGCAGCTCGAGCGGGGGACCCCGGGACTACAATGAGCAGTTCTTC.

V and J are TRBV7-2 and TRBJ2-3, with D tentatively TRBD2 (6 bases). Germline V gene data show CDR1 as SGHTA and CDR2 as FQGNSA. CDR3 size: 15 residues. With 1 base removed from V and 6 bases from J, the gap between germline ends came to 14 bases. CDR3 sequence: CASSLVPGVPDTQYF. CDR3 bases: TGTGCCAGCAGCTTAGTTCCGGGAGTACCCGATACGCAGTATTTT. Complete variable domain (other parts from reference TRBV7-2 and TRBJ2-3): GAGVSQSPSNKVTEKGKDVELRCDPISGHTALYWYRQSLGQGLEFLIYFQGNSAPDKSGLPSDRFSAERTGGSVSTLTIQRTQQEDSAVYLCASSLVPGVPDTQYFGPGTRLTVL.

CDR3 coding DNA: TGTGCCAGCAGTGGACAGGGTCGGGACGAGCAGTACTTC. It yields the protein CASSGQGRDEQYF. The V gene is TRBV12-3 or TRBV12-4, the J gene TRBJ2-7; 8 bases are shared with TRBD1. The CDR3 spans 13 residues. Trimming took 5 bases from V and 5 from J; bases not matched to a gene: 5.

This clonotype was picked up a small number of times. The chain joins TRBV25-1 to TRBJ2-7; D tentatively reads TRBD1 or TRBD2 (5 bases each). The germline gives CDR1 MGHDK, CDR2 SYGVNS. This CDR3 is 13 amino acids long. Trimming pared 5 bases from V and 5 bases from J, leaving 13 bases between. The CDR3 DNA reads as TGTGCCAGCAGTCCCCTGGGGGATGACGAGCAGTACTTC. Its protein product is CASSPLGDDEQYF.

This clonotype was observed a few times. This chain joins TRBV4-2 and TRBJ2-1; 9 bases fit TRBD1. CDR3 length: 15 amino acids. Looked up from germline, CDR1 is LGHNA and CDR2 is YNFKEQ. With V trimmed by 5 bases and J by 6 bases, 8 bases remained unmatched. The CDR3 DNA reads TGTGCCAGCAGCTCTGGGGACAGGGTCATCAATGAGCAGTTCTTC. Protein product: CASSSGDRVINEQFF.

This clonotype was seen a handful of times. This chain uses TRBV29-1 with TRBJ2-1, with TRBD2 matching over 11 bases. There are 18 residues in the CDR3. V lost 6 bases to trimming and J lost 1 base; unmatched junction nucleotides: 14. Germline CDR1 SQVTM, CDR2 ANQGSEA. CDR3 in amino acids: CSVPTSGSSGFSYNEQFF. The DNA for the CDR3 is TGCAGCGTGCCCACTAGCGGGAGTTCAGGGTTTTCCTACAATGAGCAGTTCTTC.

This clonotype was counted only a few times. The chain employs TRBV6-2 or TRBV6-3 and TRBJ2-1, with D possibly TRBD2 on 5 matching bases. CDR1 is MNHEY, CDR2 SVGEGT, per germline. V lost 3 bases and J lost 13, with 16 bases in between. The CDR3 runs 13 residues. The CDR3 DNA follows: TGTGCCAGCAGTTATGCTAGCTCGGTCGAACAGTTCTTC. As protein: CASSYASSVEQFF.

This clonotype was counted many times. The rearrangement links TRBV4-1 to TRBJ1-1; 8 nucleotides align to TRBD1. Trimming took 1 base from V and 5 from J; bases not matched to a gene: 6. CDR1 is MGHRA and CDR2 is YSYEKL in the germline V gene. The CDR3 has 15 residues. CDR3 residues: CASSQGLQGATEAFF. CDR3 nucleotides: TGCGCCAGCAGCCAAGGGCTGCAGGGGGCTACTGAAGCTTTCTTT.

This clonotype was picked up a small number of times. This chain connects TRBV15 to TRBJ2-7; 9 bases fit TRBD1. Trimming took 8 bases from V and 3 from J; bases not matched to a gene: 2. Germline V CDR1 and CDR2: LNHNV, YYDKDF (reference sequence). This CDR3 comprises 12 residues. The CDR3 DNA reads TGTGCCACCGGACAGGGGAACTACGAGCAGTACTTC. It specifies CATGQGNYEQYF. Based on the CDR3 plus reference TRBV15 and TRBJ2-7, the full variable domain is DAMVIQNPRYQVTQFGKPVTLSCSQTLNHNVMYWYQQKSSQAPKLLFHYYDKDFNNEADTPDNFQSRRPNTSFCFLDIRSPGLGDTAMYLCATGQGNYEQYFGPGTRLTVT.

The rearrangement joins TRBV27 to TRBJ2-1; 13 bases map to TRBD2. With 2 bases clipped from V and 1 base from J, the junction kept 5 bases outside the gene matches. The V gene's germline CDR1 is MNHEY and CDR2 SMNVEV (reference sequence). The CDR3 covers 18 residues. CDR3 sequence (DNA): TGTGCCAGCAGTTTAGCCGGACTAGCGGGAGCTTCCTACAATGAGCAGTTCTTC. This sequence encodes CASSLAGLAGASYNEQFF.

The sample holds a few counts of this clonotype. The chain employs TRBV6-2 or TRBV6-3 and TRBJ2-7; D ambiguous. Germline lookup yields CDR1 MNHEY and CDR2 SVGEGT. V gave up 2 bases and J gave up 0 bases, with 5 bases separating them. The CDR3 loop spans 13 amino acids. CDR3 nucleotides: TGTGCCAGCAGTTACACGACCTCCTACGAGCAGTACTTC. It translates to CASSYTTSYEQYF.

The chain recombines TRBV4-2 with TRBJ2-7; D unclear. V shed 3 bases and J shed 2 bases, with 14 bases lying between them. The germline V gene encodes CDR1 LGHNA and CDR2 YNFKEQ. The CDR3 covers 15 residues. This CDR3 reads CASSHFEANAYEQYF. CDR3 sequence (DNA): TGTGCCAGCAGCCATTTTGAAGCAAATGCCTACGAGCAGTACTTC.

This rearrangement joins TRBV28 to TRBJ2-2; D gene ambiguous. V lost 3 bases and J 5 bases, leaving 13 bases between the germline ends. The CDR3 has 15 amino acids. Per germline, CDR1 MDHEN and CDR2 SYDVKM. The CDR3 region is CASSLVRDWTGELFF. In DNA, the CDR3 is TGTGCCAGCAGTTTGGTAAGGGATTGGACCGGGGAGCTGTTTTTT.

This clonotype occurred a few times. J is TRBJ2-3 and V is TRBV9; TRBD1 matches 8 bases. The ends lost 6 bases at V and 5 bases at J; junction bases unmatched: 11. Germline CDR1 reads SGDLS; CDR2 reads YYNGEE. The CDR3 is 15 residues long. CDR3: CASTLDRVSGDTQYF. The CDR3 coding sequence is TGTGCCAGCACCTTGGACAGGGTCAGCGGAGATACGCAGTATTTT.

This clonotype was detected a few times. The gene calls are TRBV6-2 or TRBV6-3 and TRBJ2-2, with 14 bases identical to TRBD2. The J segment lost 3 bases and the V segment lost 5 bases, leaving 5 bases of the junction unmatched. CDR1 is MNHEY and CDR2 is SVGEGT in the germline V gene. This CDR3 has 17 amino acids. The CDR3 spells CASSRGLAGVHTGELFF. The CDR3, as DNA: TGTGCCAGCAGTCGGGGACTAGCGGGAGTGCACACCGGGGAGCTGTTTTTT.

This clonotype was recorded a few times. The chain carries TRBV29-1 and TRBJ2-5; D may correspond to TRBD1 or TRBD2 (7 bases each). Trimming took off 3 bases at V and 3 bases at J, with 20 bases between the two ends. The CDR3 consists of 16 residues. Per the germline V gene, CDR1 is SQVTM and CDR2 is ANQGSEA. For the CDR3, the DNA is TGCAGCGTTGATGGGGTACAGGGGAGGGTGGAAGAGACCCAGTACTTC. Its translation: CSVDGVQGRVEETQYF.

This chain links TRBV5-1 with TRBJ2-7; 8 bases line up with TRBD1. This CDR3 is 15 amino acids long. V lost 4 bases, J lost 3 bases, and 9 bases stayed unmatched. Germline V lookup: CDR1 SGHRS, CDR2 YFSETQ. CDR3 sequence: CASSTDRGPLYEQYF. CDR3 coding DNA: TGCGCCAGCAGCACCGACAGGGGCCCTCTCTACGAGCAGTACTTC. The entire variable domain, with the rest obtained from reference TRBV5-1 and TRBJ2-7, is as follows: KAGVTQTPRYLIKTRGQQVTLSCSPISGHRSVSWYQQTPGQGLQFLFEYFSETQRNKGNFPGRFSGRQFSNSRSEMNVSTLELGDSALYLCASSTDRGPLYEQYFGPGTRLTVT.

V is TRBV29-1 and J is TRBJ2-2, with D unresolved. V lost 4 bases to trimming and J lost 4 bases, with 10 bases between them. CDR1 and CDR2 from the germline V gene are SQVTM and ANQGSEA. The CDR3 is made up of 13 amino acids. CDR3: CSVVHKATGELFF. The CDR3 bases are TGCAGCGTTGTTCATAAGGCCACCGGGGAGCTGTTTTTT.

The CDR3 DNA is TGTGCCAGCAGCCAAGTACCGTGGGGGACTAGCGGGGGGCACGAGGATACGCAGTATTTT. It specifies CASSQVPWGTSGGHEDTQYF. This chain uses TRBV3-1 with TRBJ2-3; 15 nucleotides line up with TRBD2. With V trimmed by 1 base and J by 6 bases, 14 bases remained unmatched. Germline V lookup: CDR1 LGHDT, CDR2 YNNKEL (reference sequence). This CDR3 is built from 20 residues.

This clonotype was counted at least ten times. As DNA, the CDR3 is TGTGCCAGCAGCGCCGGGAATTATGGCTACACCTTC. This gives the protein CASSAGNYGYTF. The rearrangement joins TRBV5-6 to TRBJ1-2; D ambiguous. The CDR3 has 12 residues. V was clipped by 4 bases and J by 5 bases, with 9 bases between them. CDR1 and CDR2 (germline): SGHDT, YYEEEE.